This record covers a single T cell receptor beta chain. This clone was recorded once. No cognate antigen has been identified for it. No base qualities exist here, and no much larger clone lies one base off it. The cohort comprised 666 healthy bone marrow donors. At the time of sampling, every cohort member was nominally healthy, though immune exposures that went unrecorded were likely present. The donor tested CMV seronegative, placing the donor among the roughly 340 seronegative members of the cohort. Each donor provided a peripheral blood sample, and peripheral blood mononuclear cells were used for TCR beta sequencing. The Qiagen DNeasy Blood Extraction Kit was used to extract genomic DNA from the blood cell samples. The entry originates in a study of cytomegalovirus exposure and HLA in healthy donors (dated 2017 in TCRdb). About the study as a whole: In an earlier analysis of roughly 590 of the donors, approximately 300 Gb of sequence data and roughly 100 million unique TCR beta sequences from approximately 180 million T cells were reported. An early release covering just under 650 HLA-typed donors comprised about 320 gigabases of sequencing data and around 86 million unique TCR sequences. Of the roughly 400 genotyped donors, around 81% fell in the genetic ancestry cluster associated with self-reported Caucasian donors. The study aimed to test whether signatures of past pathogen exposure could be identified by cataloging public T cell receptors. Using immunosequencing, the study profiled T cell repertoires from 550 to 750 subjects and related those repertoires to cytomegalovirus serostatus. Besides the first cohort of around 670 subjects, a separate validation cohort made up of 120 different subjects was used. To predict cytomegalovirus infection status, the study brought together high-throughput TCR immunosequencing, statistical association of individual TCRs with disease status, and machine learning. In a later analysis, previously published TCR beta repertoires from fewer than 750 donors were re-analyzed and high-resolution HLA genotyping was added so that TCR occurrence patterns could be studied. The later analysis used no new phenotypic data to find candidate immune exposures, relying instead on TCR beta sequences and their occurrence across donors. An earlier analysis of about 600 of the donors used high-throughput TCR beta sequencing to judge whether each TCR beta V gene segment behaved as functional or pseudogenic. Donor age, sex, ethnicity and CMV serostatus were compiled alongside the repertoire data. A later genetic analysis used genome-wide SNP genotypes for about 60% of the 666 donors, treating that subset as a discovery cohort. Every repertoire in the discovery cohort had been generated on one and the same sequencing platform. Both class I and class II loci were covered by HLA typing, at four-digit resolution. The number of typed donors differed by locus: about 620-640 for A, B, C, DRB1 and DQB1; 500 to 550 for DQA1; some 590 for DPA1; and roughly 450 for DPB1. Four to six DR-DQ haplotypes were handled as single units for association and clustering, since linkage in the cohort was strong. Across roughly 420 genotyped donors of the cohort, an average of roughly 230,000 unique TCR beta nucleotide sequences per donor were sequenced, and roughly 20% of those sequences were non-productive.

The library was built by means of the immunoSEQ multiplex PCR assay. For the multiplex PCR, a mixture combining 60 forward primers for TCR Vbeta segments and 13 reverse primers for TCR Jbeta segments was used. The CDR3 region of rearranged TCR beta genes was amplified from genomic DNA with a multiplex PCR assay. The amplified TCR beta libraries were sequenced on the Illumina HiSeq System as 87-base-pair reads. For the original study's pipeline: In a later analysis, tens of millions of unique TCR beta chains were counted across the 650 to 750 repertoires, and roughly 10 million of these chains were shared by at least two donors. A nearest-neighbor algorithm error-corrected the raw reads and collapsed the reads into unique sequences, merging closely related sequences to remove PCR and sequencing errors. CDR3 sequences were aligned to IMGT reference sequences to assign V, D and J gene segments. For a sequence to be retained, a match of at least six nucleotides was required to both a V gene segment and a J gene segment. Rearrangements were called productive when the CDR3 lacked stop codons and stayed in frame with V and J; all others were non-productive. CDR3 was defined by IMGT convention, running from the second conserved V-encoded cysteine to the conserved J-encoded phenylalanine. The earlier analysis of roughly 590 of the donors excluded any sequence lacking an unambiguous match to a single V gene segment. In an earlier analysis of 587 of the donors, a V segment was called functional when productive rearrangements were above 56.7%, and segregating when the standard deviation between donors exceeded 5%. A statistical classification framework was developed to diagnose cytomegalovirus status using the catalog of TCR beta chain sequences. In a later analysis, V and J genes were assigned by comparing TCR nucleotide sequences against IMGT/GENE-DB human TR gene sequences. The TCRdist pipeline was used in a later analysis to assign CDR3 sequences and most-parsimonious VDJ recombination scenarios. In a later analysis, each TCR beta chain was defined by its CDR3 amino acid sequence together with its V-gene family, and reads without a unique V-gene family were excluded. To address suspected cross-contamination and a sequencing artifact, a later analysis removed 592 highly shared, low-generation-probability nucleotide sequences. A later analysis calculated a clonal expansion index for each public chain from normalized within-repertoire ranks of inferred template counts. Generation probabilities in a later analysis came from a VDJ recombination model fitted to out-of-frame rearrangements, and those results were checked against IGoR. A later analysis scored TCR-TCR, TCR-HLA and TCR-CMV co-occurrence with hypergeometric tests, applying a repertoire-size bias correction to TCR pairs. To estimate false discovery rates, a later analysis permuted the HLA or CMV assignments 20 times. In a later analysis, co-occurring TCRs were grouped using DBSCAN, and TCRdist sequence similarity was added for clustering within HLA-allele-positive subsets. Repertoires with fewer than 30,000 or more than 120,000 public chains, plus five repertoires with anomalous nucleotide sharing, were excluded from co-occurrence clustering. Here the immuneACCESS table is served through TCRdb, limited to in-frame sequences with V and J called. Missing clones are a known gap in these copies; in checked studies unresolved V genes cover under half, and the rest lacks a known reason. That table is the source of V, J and clone size, and D and trimming were worked out from the DNA. Recorded for this sample are around 100,000 clones; around 79% of them occurred a single time. The leading ten clones occupy around 3.1% of the sample.

Overall results and qualifications from the work: In a later analysis, HLA-associated TCR beta chains were found to be more clonally expanded and to have lower generation probabilities than equally common non-associated chains. A further reported finding was that TCR beta sequences accurately predicted the HLA-A and HLA-B alleles for most subjects in the first cohort. An association between a missense DCLRE1C variant and V-gene and J-gene trimming of TCR beta chains was found in a later genetic analysis and replicated in an independent cohort. A later analysis associated 15,000 or so TCR beta sequences with specific HLA alleles at a false discovery rate of 0.05. When HLA alleles, especially DR and DQ, strongly co-occurred, attributing TCR associations to individual alleles was difficult. According to a later analysis, parvovirus B19, influenza, CMV and Epstein-Barr virus appeared linked to several top co-occurrence clusters. In a later analysis, TCR association rates were found to vary across HLA loci, with the most associated TCRs seen for DRB1 alleles and the fewest for HLA-C alleles. Broadly in line with IMGT annotations, most TCR beta V segments showed up in productive rearrangements about 87% or about 30% of the time in an earlier analysis of 587 of the donors. Most CMV-associated TCR beta chains appeared to be HLA-restricted in a later analysis, and the HLA associations seemed to be driven largely by CMV exposure. For the cohort, immune exposure information was limited to CMV serostatus. Most TCR sequences were observed very rarely across donors, whereas some public TCRs were present in many individuals. The sequencing pipeline was judged likely to have produced a cluster of highly shared sequence variants as a technical artifact. Sequencing depth was assumed to be roughly uniform across donors in the presence/absence analyses, though that assumption may not hold. In a later genetic analysis, fewer N-insertions in productive TCRs were reported among donors in an Asian-associated ancestry cluster than the roughly 700-donor mean. The classifier was reported to diagnose cytomegalovirus status with high specificity and sensitivity in both the original cohort and the validation cohort. Correlated functional status among segregating V segments might be attributable to linkage disequilibrium, but an unknown experimental factor could not be ruled out. The study listed approximately 150 TCR beta chains as associated with cytomegalovirus. The authors suggested that the approach could potentially be extended to other disease states and immunological phenotypes. The cohort was sequenced for TCR beta chains only, and without alpha or paired-chain data the features that could be detected were limited. Because counts were too low, seventeen rarely observed V segments, including chromosome 9 orphons, were excluded from the earlier analysis of fewer than 650 of the donors. HLA typing was unavailable for some donors at each locus, so association tests used only the typed subset. Three of the identified cytomegalovirus-associated TCR beta chains were confirmed in vitro to be specific for cytomegalovirus antigens.

Sequencing input: PBMCs. The sequence was obtained from a woman aged 40-49 years in good health and CMV-seronegative.

The sequenced DNA is TGTGCCAGCAGCGCCCTACTAGGCTACGAGCAGTACTTC. Its translation reads: CASSALLGYEQYF. This receptor chain uses TRBV27 and TRBJ2-7; the best D guess is TRBD2, with 5 bases matching. V was cut back by 6 bases and J by 3 bases, leaving a gap of 12 bases between them. Per the germline V gene (reference sequence), MNHEY is the CDR1 and SMNVEV is the CDR2. Counted from cysteine to phenylalanine, this CDR3 has 13 amino acids. The read is trimmed to its CDR3 DNA, 39 bases read in frame from base 1.